Each of the 21 T cell receptor beta chains below was sequenced from the same sample in a study of cytotoxic CD8 clonotypes in ibrutinib-treated CLL. The protocol was immunoSEQ multiplex PCR, while the TCRdb copy is restricted to in-frame clones and leaves out a portion. The table shows about 140,000 clones, with approximately 80% occurring only once. The sample was PBMCs, taken after 12 months of ibrutinib treatment. Receptor source: a human donor with chronic lymphocytic leukemia.

CDR3 coding DNA: TGTGCCAGCAGCGGGGGGGGAGTGGCGGAGGACACTGAAGCTTTCTTT. The encoded protein is CASSGGGVAEDTEAFF. This rearrangement joins TRBV7-7 to TRBJ1-1, with D possibly being TRBD1 (5 bases). Germline V lookup: CDR1 SSHAT, CDR2 FNYEAQ (reference sequence). The V end lost 5 bases, the J end lost 3 bases, and 19 bases lay between the germline ends. The CDR3 covers 16 residues.

At least ten counts were recorded for this clone. The rearrangement links TRBV6-1 to TRBJ2-2; D may be TRBD1 or TRBD2 (5 bases each). This CDR3 spans 15 amino acids. V lost 2 bases to trimming and J lost 4 bases, with 11 bases between them. Germline CDR1 reads MNHNS; CDR2 reads SASEGT. The CDR3 region has the DNA TGTGCCAGCAGTGAAAAAGTCGGGACCACCGGGGAGCTGTTTTTT. It is translated as CASSEKVGTTGELFF.

A few counts support this clone. The chain recombines TRBV11-3 with TRBJ1-1, with 7 positions matching TRBD1. V was pared by 5 bases and J by 1 base, with 4 bases of the junction left unmatched. The germline CDR1 and CDR2 sequences are SGHNT and YENEEA. The CDR3 is 14 amino acids. The CDR3 nucleotides read TGTGCCAGCAGCCCGGGACAGAAGAACACTGAAGCTTTCTTT. It codes for CASSPGQKNTEAFF.

The chain has TRBV7-8 and TRBJ2-5; TRBD1 matches 7 bases. Germline V CDR1 and CDR2: SGHVS, FQNEAQ. The CDR3 loop spans 19 amino acids. V shed 2 bases and J 3 bases; nucleotides not matched to a gene: 18. In DNA form, the CDR3 reads TGTGCCAGCAGCTTAATTCCGTCCTCCGGGACAGTTAGGGAAGAGACCCAGTACTTC. Translated: CASSLIPSSGTVREETQYF.

The chain joins TRBV9 to TRBJ2-3; TRBD2 matches at 10 bases. The CDR3 loop spans 15 amino acids. V was pared by 3 bases and J by 5 bases, with 6 bases of the junction left unmatched. Germline-derived CDR1 and CDR2 are SGDLS and YYNGEE. The DNA for the CDR3 is TGTGCCAGCAGCGCCAGCGGGGGGGCGGAAGATACGCAGTATTTT. This encodes CASSASGGAEDTQYF.

The chain recombines TRBV19 with TRBJ2-6; possibly TRBD1 or TRBD2 for D (6 bases each). There are 19 residues in the CDR3. V lost 5 bases to trimming and J lost 2 bases, with 22 bases between them. The V gene's germline CDR1 is LNHDA and CDR2 SQIVND (reference sequence). The CDR3 is CASSVGGTRPEPGANVLTF. The CDR3 DNA follows: TGTGCCAGTAGTGTCGGAGGGACAAGGCCCGAACCTGGGGCCAACGTCCTGACTTTC.

This CDR3 is CASSDSPSGRTEQFF. The CDR3 DNA is TGTGCCAGCAGTGACTCGCCTAGCGGGCGGACTGAGCAGTTCTTC. The J gene is TRBJ2-1, the V gene TRBV6-4, with 8 bases matching TRBD2. The CDR3 covers 15 residues. Germline CDR1 reads MRHNA; CDR2 reads SNTAGT. J was trimmed by 9 bases and V by 0 bases; bases with no gene match: 7.

This clone was picked up a small number of times. CDR3 coding DNA: TGTGCCAGTAGTATAGGTCTCGACAGGGTCTATGGCTACACCTTC. Translation: CASSIGLDRVYGYTF. The chain uses TRBV19 and TRBJ1-2; 7 nucleotides agree with TRBD1. Per germline, CDR1 LNHDA and CDR2 SQIVND (reference sequence). CDR3 size: 15 residues. The trim removed 1 base at V and 4 bases at J, leaving 6 bases unmatched.

The chain is built from TRBV7-8 and TRBJ2-7, with 10 positions matching TRBD2. CDR1 SGHVS and CDR2 FQNEAQ come from the germline V gene. There are 15 residues in the CDR3. Trimming removed 5 bases from V and 4 bases from J; junction bases left unmatched: 8. The CDR3 is CASSPNSGGLYEQYF. The CDR3 region has the DNA TGTGCCAGCAGCCCAAATAGCGGGGGGTTATACGAGCAGTACTTC. Using reference TRBV7-8 and TRBJ2-7 for the parts outside the CDR3, the full variable domain is GAGVSQSPRYKVAKRGQDVALRCDPISGHVSLFWYQQALGQGPEFLTYFQNEAQLDKSGLPSDRFFAERPEGSVSTLKIQRTQQEDSAVYLCASSPNSGGLYEQYFGPGTRLTVT.

This clone was counted between two and nine times. The J gene is TRBJ1-6, the V gene TRBV9, with TRBD1 matching over 7 bases. This CDR3 is 17 amino acids long. V shed 0 bases and J 6 bases; nucleotides not matched to a gene: 9. Germline V lookup: CDR1 SGDLS, CDR2 YYNGEE. In DNA form, the CDR3 reads TGTGCCAGCAGCGTAGAATCCGGGACAGTGACTAATTCACCCCTCCACTTT. Its protein is CASSVESGTVTNSPLHF.

The chain uses TRBV5-1 and TRBJ2-5; D tentatively fits TRBD1 or TRBD2 (6 bases each). CDR3 length: 15 residues. Trimming removed 4 bases from V and 5 bases from J, with 18 bases in between. Germline CDR1 is SGHRS and CDR2 is YFSETQ. The CDR3: CASSRLQGGEETQYF. DNA for the CDR3: TGCGCCAGCAGCAGATTACAGGGAGGAGAGGAGACCCAGTACTTC. The full variable domain, completed using reference TRBV5-1 and TRBJ2-5, is KAGVTQTPRYLIKTRGQQVTLSCSPISGHRSVSWYQQTPGQGLQFLFEYFSETQRNKGNFPGRFSGRQFSNSRSEMNVSTLELGDSALYLCASSRLQGGEETQYFGPGTRLLVL.

A remark on this clone: This specimen includes other DNA sequences encoding the same CDR3. This chain joins TRBV5-1 and TRBJ2-3; D is uncertain. V was clipped by 0 bases and J by 2 bases, with 1 base between them. Germline V gene lookup returns CDR1 SGHRS and CDR2 YFSETQ. The CDR3 has 12 residues. CDR3: CASSLATDTQYF. In DNA, the CDR3 is TGCGCCAGCAGCTTGGCCACAGATACGCAGTATTTT.

The chain uses TRBV2 and TRBJ2-3; perhaps TRBD1 as D (6 bases). Per the germline V gene, CDR1 is SNHLY and CDR2 is FYNNEI. Trimming removed 2 bases at V and 4 bases at J, with 13 bases between. The CDR3 length is 15 residues. The CDR3 nucleotides read TGTGCCAGCAGTGAATCAGGGGTGTTGGCAGATACGCAGTATTTT. This translates into CASSESGVLADTQYF.

J is TRBJ2-1 and V is TRBV30; perhaps TRBD1 as D (6 bases). There are 12 residues in the CDR3. Trimming removed 4 bases from V and 6 bases from J, with 10 bases in between. Germline lookup yields CDR1 GTSNPN and CDR2 SVGIG (reference sequence). The CDR3 DNA reads as TGTGCCTGGAACGACAGGATCAATGAGCAGTTCTTC. It encodes CAWNDRINEQFF.

The J gene is TRBJ1-4, the V gene TRBV30; D call uncertain. The CDR3 length is 15 residues. Germline V CDR1 and CDR2: GTSNPN, SVGIG (reference sequence). Deletions cut 5 bases from V and 0 bases from J, with 13 bases between. This chain's CDR3 is CAWESATATNEKLFF. CDR3 sequence (DNA): TGTGCCTGGGAGTCTGCGACTGCAACTAATGAAAAACTGTTTTTT.

Remarks on this clone: One end of the junction does not line up with germline, which may come from a read error. The chain employs TRBV7-7 and TRBJ1-3; 8 bases are shared with TRBD1. Germline assignment: CDR1 SSHAT and CDR2 FNYEAQ (reference sequence). The CDR3 is made up of 15 amino acids. The DNA for the CDR3 is TGTGCTAGCAGACTGGGACAGGCCTCTGGAAACACCATATATTTT. Residues: CASRLGQASGNTIYF.

This chain connects TRBV19 to TRBJ2-1; 11 positions match TRBD2. This CDR3 has 15 amino acids. V shed 9 bases and J 5 bases; nucleotides not matched to a gene: 9. Germline CDR1 and CDR2: LNHDA and SQIVND (reference sequence). The CDR3 nucleotides read TGTGCCAGCCGAGAAATAGCGGGGGGGGACAATGAGCAGTTCTTC. Its translation is CASREIAGGDNEQFF.

The rearrangement links TRBV5-5 to TRBJ2-7, with TRBD1 as a possible D gene (5 bases). V was shortened by 4 bases and J by 3 bases, with 17 bases between the two germline ends. The germline V gene encodes CDR1 SGHKS and CDR2 YYEKEE (reference sequence). This CDR3 region has 15 residues. CDR3 sequence reads: CASSPTGPTRYEQYF. CDR3 DNA sequence: TGTGCCAGCAGCCCCACAGGACCCACCCGCTACGAGCAGTACTTC. Looking up the rest from reference TRBV5-5 and TRBJ2-7 gives the full variable domain: DAGVTQSPTHLIKTRGQQVTLRCSPISGHKSVSWYQQVLGQGPQFIFQYYEKEERGRGNFPDRFSARQFPNYSSELNVNALLLGDSALYLCASSPTGPTRYEQYFGPGTRLTVT.

The V gene is TRBV6-6, the J gene TRBJ2-7; no firm D call. V was shortened by 6 bases and J by 5 bases, with 11 bases between the two germline ends. Germline V gene lookup returns CDR1 MNHNY and CDR2 SVGAGI (reference sequence). The CDR3 totals 12 residues. CDR3 nucleotides: TGTGCCAGCAGCTTAAACCTCGACGAGCAGTACTTC. Translated: CASSLNLDEQYF.

V and J are TRBV30 and TRBJ1-1; no clear D gene. There are 12 residues in the CDR3. V was shortened by 0 bases and J by 5 bases, with 7 bases between the two germline ends. Germline values: CDR1 GTSNPN, CDR2 SVGIG (reference sequence). CDR3: CAWSVRGTEAFF. The CDR3 DNA sequence: TGTGCCTGGAGTGTACGGGGTACTGAAGCTTTCTTT.

This rearrangement joins TRBV28 to TRBJ1-2; the D is unclear. V was trimmed by 4 bases and J by 9 bases, leaving 12 bases between them. This CDR3 has 12 amino acids. The germline CDR1 and CDR2 sequences are MDHEN and SYDVKM. CDR3 amino acids: CASSSGWASYTF. In DNA, the CDR3 is TGTGCCAGCAGTTCCGGCTGGGCCAGCTACACCTTC.